What follows are 30 T cell receptor beta chains derived from one specimen sequenced in a study of cytomegalovirus exposure and HLA in healthy donors. Researchers ran the PCR with 60 Vbeta and 13 Jbeta primers. Here immunoSEQ multiplex PCR was the method, and the copy in TCRdb shows in-frame clones only, minus some. The table lists over 250,000 clones, about 66% of them singletons, with 2% to 2.5% in the top ten. The sample comprised PBMCs. Receptors originate from a female donor in good health and CMV-seronegative.

This chain connects TRBV5-8 to TRBJ1-4; a weak D match, TRBD1 (5 bases). The CDR3 is made up of 15 amino acids. Trimming removed 2 bases at V and 7 bases at J, with 15 bases between. Germline loops: CDR1 SGHTS, CDR2 YDEGEE. CDR3 DNA sequence: TGTGCCAGCAGCTTCGGGGGACGGGGGAGTGAAAAACTGTTTTTT. Its protein product is CASSFGGRGSEKLFF.

This chain uses TRBV19 with TRBJ2-7; TRBD1 matches 8 bases. The V gene's germline CDR1 is LNHDA and CDR2 SQIVND (reference sequence). The junction had 10 bases not matched to a gene; V was cut back by 6 bases and J by 6 bases. The CDR3 has 14 residues. The CDR3 sequence: CASRDWEQGGEQYF. The CDR3 coding sequence is TGTGCCAGTAGAGACTGGGAACAGGGGGGCGAGCAGTACTTC. The whole variable domain, remainder taken from reference TRBV19 and TRBJ2-7, is DGGITQSPKYLFRKEGQNVTLSCEQNLNHDAMYWYRQDPGQGLRLIYYSQIVNDFQKGDIAEGYSVSREKKESFPLTVTSAQKNPTAFYLCASRDWEQGGEQYFGPGTRLTVT.

The chain has TRBV28 and TRBJ2-5, with TRBD1 identical over 9 bases. Germline CDR1 is MDHEN and CDR2 is SYDVKM. CDR3 length equals 15 residues. Unmatched junction bases numbered 6, after V lost 5 bases and J lost 2 bases. CDR3 DNA: TGTGCCAGCAGTAGGCTACAGGGGGCTCAAGAGACCCAGTACTTC. This gives the protein CASSRLQGAQETQYF.

This CDR3 reads CATSRGEGGKDEQFF. For the CDR3, the DNA is TGTGCCACCAGCAGAGGGGAGGGGGGCAAGGATGAGCAGTTCTTC. The chain recombines TRBV15 with TRBJ2-1; TRBD2 might be the D (7 bases). Germline CDR1 reads LNHNV; CDR2 reads YYDKDF (reference sequence). V lost 1 base to trimming and J lost 8 bases, with 15 bases between them. The CDR3 extends over 15 amino acids.

Remarks on this clone: Other DNA sequences in this sample translate to the same CDR3. Here the CDR3 DNA reads TGTGCCAGTAGCGGACAGGGAAACACTGAAGCTTTCTTT. Amino acids: CASSGQGNTEAFF. The chain employs TRBV19 and TRBJ1-1; 8 nucleotides align to TRBD1. In germline, CDR1 is LNHDA, CDR2 SQIVND (reference sequence). V trimming: 6 bases; J trimming: 2 bases; junction bases outside the gene matches: 2. The CDR3 sequence is 13 residues long.

This chain links TRBV19 with TRBJ2-7, with 7 positions matching TRBD2. The V gene end was trimmed by 2 bases and the J gene end by 6 bases; junction bases not matched to a gene: 10. Looked up from germline, CDR1 is LNHDA and CDR2 is SQIVND (reference sequence). The CDR3 is 15 amino acids. The CDR3 is CASSIRSSGPCEQYF. DNA for the CDR3: TGTGCCAGTAGTATAAGGTCTAGCGGTCCCTGCGAGCAGTACTTC.

Comments on this clone: Within the sample, other DNA sequences also encode this same CDR3. The V gene is TRBV2, the J gene TRBJ1-2; TRBD1 aligns across 11 bases. V lost 4 bases, J lost 6 bases, and 1 base stayed unmatched. The CDR3 extends over 13 amino acids. The germline CDR1 and CDR2 sequences are SNHLY and FYNNEI. The CDR3 nucleotides are TGTGCCAGCAGTGGGACAGGGGGCCATGGCTACACCTTC. The encoded protein is CASSGTGGHGYTF.

This chain links TRBV5-6 with TRBJ1-5; D is unclear. Germline V CDR1 and CDR2: SGHDT, YYEEEE. The CDR3 has 15 residues. V was clipped by 0 bases and J by 0 bases, with 7 bases between them. CDR3 in DNA: TGTGCCAGCAGCTTGGCCTACTATAGCAATCAGCCCCAGCATTTT. Protein product: CASSLAYYSNQPQHF.

The chain employs TRBV5-1 and TRBJ2-2, with TRBD2 as a possible D gene (5 bases). Trimming took 5 bases from V and 6 from J, leaving 20 bases between them. The CDR3 sequence is 16 residues long. Germline loops: CDR1 SGHRS, CDR2 YFSETQ. CDR3 bases: TGCGCCAGCAGTTCGAACAGCCTCGGGGTGGCCGGGGAGCTGTTTTTT. Amino acids: CASSSNSLGVAGELFF.

This sequence joins TRBV6-5 and TRBJ2-1; 13 positions agree with TRBD2. J was trimmed by 7 bases and V by 5 bases; bases with no gene match: 5. Per germline, CDR1 MNHEY and CDR2 SVGAGI. The CDR3 contains 15 residues. CDR3 amino acids: CASSPLAGGPNEQFF. The CDR3 DNA follows: TGTGCCAGCAGTCCACTAGCGGGAGGGCCGAATGAGCAGTTCTTC.

In regard to this clone: Other DNA variants within this sample encode the same CDR3. The chain has TRBV28 and TRBJ1-2; possibly TRBD1 for D (5 bases). The V gene's germline CDR1 is MDHEN and CDR2 SYDVKM. V lost 6 bases and J 4 bases, leaving 12 bases between the germline ends. The CDR3 loop spans 13 amino acids. The CDR3 protein is CASSRTGGYGYTF. Written as DNA, the CDR3 is TGTGCCAGCAGCCGGACGGGGGGCTATGGCTACACCTTC.

The rearrangement joins TRBV5-1 to TRBJ2-3; TRBD1 agrees at 7 bases. The junction had 9 bases not matched to a gene; V was cut back by 0 bases and J by 5 bases. The germline V gene encodes CDR1 SGHRS and CDR2 YFSETQ. The length of the CDR3 is 16 residues. The chain's CDR3 is CASSLAGSGGKDTQYF. The CDR3, as DNA: TGCGCCAGCAGCTTGGCCGGGTCAGGGGGAAAAGATACGCAGTATTTT.

This clone was detected once. This chain joins TRBV28 and TRBJ2-3; 13 bases are shared with TRBD2. Germline loops: CDR1 MDHEN, CDR2 SYDVKM. J gave up 5 bases and V 6 bases, and 8 bases lay outside the gene matches. CDR3 length: 16 residues. This CDR3 reads CASSKLAGGPKDTQYF. The CDR3 nucleotides are TGTGCCAGCAGCAAACTAGCGGGAGGGCCGAAAGATACGCAGTATTTT.

The CDR3 DNA reads TGCGCCAGCAGCGACGACAGGCCCCTGTTGGCCAAAAACATTCAGTACTTC. Translated, it gives CASSDDRPLLAKNIQYF. The chain joins TRBV4-1 to TRBJ2-4; D possibly corresponds to TRBD1 (6 bases). The CDR3 sequence is 17 residues long. Germline V gene data show CDR1 as MGHRA and CDR2 as YSYEKL. V was trimmed by 5 bases and J by 1 base, leaving 18 bases between them.

The chain joins TRBV28 to TRBJ1-5; no definite D call. CDR1 is MDHEN, CDR2 SYDVKM, per germline. This CDR3 is 14 amino acids long. V was cut by 5 bases and J by 1 base, with 9 bases left in between. CDR3 sequence reads: CASSPLGSNQPQHF. The DNA for the CDR3 is TGTGCCAGCAGTCCCCTCGGGAGCAATCAGCCCCAGCATTTT.

V gene TRBV4-2 combines with J gene TRBJ1-5, with TRBD1 as a possible D gene (5 bases). Germline values: CDR1 LGHNA, CDR2 YNFKEQ. This CDR3 is built from 12 residues. V was cut by 7 bases and J by 8 bases, with 12 bases left in between. CDR3 region: CASNRTREPQHF. As DNA, the CDR3 is TGTGCCAGCAATAGGACCAGGGAGCCCCAGCATTTT.

This clone was detected once. The CDR3 spells CASSPRDTQYF. CDR3 in DNA: TGTGCCAGCAGTCCCCGAGATACGCAGTATTTT. The genes are TRBV28 and TRBJ2-3; D not resolved. This CDR3 comprises 11 residues. The germline V gene has CDR1 MDHEN and CDR2 SYDVKM. The ends were cut back, 5 bases at V and 5 bases at J, with 5 bases in the middle.

The rearrangement links TRBV7-3 to TRBJ2-2; D may be TRBD2 (6 bases). V lost 1 base to trimming and J lost 1 base, with 7 bases between them. The V gene's germline CDR1 is SGHTA and CDR2 FQGTGA. CDR3 length: 15 amino acids. The CDR3 region is CASSLNGRNTGELFF. In DNA form, the CDR3 reads TGTGCCAGCAGCTTAAACGGGAGGAACACCGGGGAGCTGTTTTTT. Drawing the rest from reference TRBV7-3 and TRBJ2-2, the complete variable domain is GAGVSQTPSNKVTEKGKYVELRCDPISGHTALYWYRQSLGQGPEFLIYFQGTGAADDSGLPNDRFFAVRPEGSVSTLKIQRTERGDSAVYLCASSLNGRNTGELFFGEGSRLTVL.

This clone was detected once. The chain joins TRBV29-1 to TRBJ2-7; 9 nucleotides line up with TRBD2. Germline trimming cut 1 base from V and 6 bases from J; bases unmatched to any gene: 13. The CDR3 has 16 amino acids. Germline lookup yields CDR1 SQVTM and CDR2 ANQGSEA. This CDR3 reads CSVEGVAGGRYSEQYF. CDR3 coding DNA: TGCAGCGTTGAAGGAGTGGCGGGAGGGCGTTATTCCGAGCAGTACTTC.

The chain carries TRBV5-1 and TRBJ1-2; the D gene is possibly TRBD1 (5 bases). CDR3 length: 15 residues. The germline V and J ends were trimmed by 2 bases and 5 bases, with 16 bases remaining between them. The germline gives CDR1 SGHRS, CDR2 YFSETQ. The CDR3 here is CASSLSQGQVYGYTF. CDR3 DNA sequence: TGCGCCAGCAGCTTAAGTCAGGGCCAAGTGTATGGCTACACCTTC.

The rearrangement joins TRBV9 to TRBJ1-4, with 8 bases that match TRBD1. The CDR3 runs to 18 residues. CDR1 and CDR2 (germline): SGDLS, YYNGEE. After removal of 4 bases from V and 0 bases from J, the junction contained 11 bases not matched to a gene. In DNA, the CDR3 is TGTGCCAGCAGCACCCGCGGGCAGGGGGCGACAACTAATGAAAAACTGTTTTTT. Amino acids: CASSTRGQGATTNEKLFF.

The table lists this clone with a few counts. The V and J genes are TRBV5-4 and TRBJ2-2; weak D call: TRBD1 (5 bases). CDR1 SGHNT and CDR2 YYREEE come from the germline V gene (reference sequence). Trimming left V 4 bases short and J 3 bases short, with 13 bases between. This CDR3 has 15 amino acids. The CDR3 DNA reads as TGTGCCAGCAGCCAAACCTTAGGGGACACCGGGGAGCTGTTTTTT. It codes for CASSQTLGDTGELFF.

This clone has only one observation. The chain combines TRBV7-9 with TRBJ2-1; D gene unclear. V was shortened by 4 bases and J by 4 bases, with 5 bases between the two germline ends. Germline CDR1 reads SEHNR; CDR2 reads FQNEAQ (reference sequence). CDR3 length: 12 amino acids. The CDR3 loop is CASSSQYNEQFF. The CDR3 DNA is TGTGCCAGCAGCTCCCAATACAATGAGCAGTTCTTC.

V is TRBV6-5 and J is TRBJ1-2; tentative D call: TRBD1 (5 bases). Germline V gene lookup returns CDR1 MNHEY and CDR2 SVGAGI. Trimming removed 6 bases from V and 7 bases from J, with 12 bases in between. The CDR3 runs to 12 residues. CDR3 sequence (DNA): TGTGCCAGCAGCCTGATCGGGGGTGGCTACACCTTC. This encodes CASSLIGGGYTF.

This clone was picked up one time. This rearrangement joins TRBV27 to TRBJ1-6; weak D call: TRBD1 (6 bases). The germline V gene has CDR1 MNHEY and CDR2 SMNVEV (reference sequence). The V and J ends lost 2 bases and 7 bases respectively, with 15 bases between them. This CDR3 has 16 residues. DNA of the CDR3: TGTGCCAGCAGTTTAATCAGGGGAAGAGGCAATTCACCCCTCCACTTT. Translating it yields CASSLIRGRGNSPLHF.

V and J are TRBV27 and TRBJ2-1; D remains unclear. Germline CDR1 MNHEY, CDR2 SMNVEV (reference sequence). The CDR3 is 13 amino acids. The V and J ends lost 4 bases and 1 base respectively, with 5 bases between them. The CDR3 nucleotides are TGTGCCAGCAGTTATACTTCCTACAATGAGCAGTTCTTC. Protein product: CASSYTSYNEQFF.

A few counts support this clone. The gene calls are TRBV6-5 and TRBJ2-1; 11 nucleotides agree with TRBD2. Germline trimming cut 4 bases from V and 6 bases from J; bases unmatched to any gene: 8. The germline V gene has CDR1 MNHEY and CDR2 SVGAGI. This CDR3 has 16 amino acids. The CDR3 is CASSSPSGRRGNEQFF. In DNA, the CDR3 is TGTGCCAGCAGTTCTCCTAGCGGGAGGCGAGGCAATGAGCAGTTCTTC.

The chain employs TRBV13 and TRBJ2-6, with D perhaps TRBD1 (5 bases). Germline lookup yields CDR1 PRHDT and CDR2 FYEKMQ (reference sequence). The CDR3 is 18 residues long. V gave up 6 bases and J gave up 2 bases, with 20 bases separating them. CDR3 sequence: CASSWYRGPGTGANVLTF. In DNA, the CDR3 is TGTGCCAGCAGTTGGTATAGGGGTCCAGGAACTGGGGCCAACGTCCTGACTTTC.

This chain joins TRBV27 and TRBJ2-3; D is unresolved. The V gene lost 8 bases and the J gene lost 3 bases, with 12 bases spanning the gap. This CDR3 is 13 amino acids long. Germline V gene lookup returns CDR1 MNHEY and CDR2 SMNVEV (reference sequence). CDR3 bases: TGTGCCAGCGCCCCGCCTCTAACAGATACGCAGTATTTT. This encodes CASAPPLTDTQYF.

For this clone: One junction end does not reproduce the germline sequence, and a read error may be involved. The CDR3 region is CASSFPTDNIGELFF. In DNA form, the CDR3 reads TGTGCCAGCAGCTTCCCCACAGACAACATCGGGGAGCTGTTTTTT. The gene calls are TRBV7-6 and TRBJ2-2, with no clear D. This CDR3 is built from 15 residues. Germline CDR1 reads SGHVS; CDR2 reads FNYEAQ.